This T cell receptor (beta chain) was documented in a study of shared clonotypes between healthy human individuals. Findings and limits, study-wide: Relative to memory subsets, naive subsets generally showed larger estimated richness. The study sampled only blood, and tissue repertoires likely differ.

Assay: immunoSEQ multiplex PCR; the TCRdb copy retains only in-frame clones and omits some. The sample lists roughly 1,100,000 clones; about 76% were seen once. This clone was counted a few times. Antigen unknown. The CDR3 length is 12 residues. The V gene lost 2 bases and the J gene lost 7 bases, with 8 bases spanning the gap. Germline CDR1 reads MNHEY; CDR2 reads SVGAGI. Sequenced material: memory CD4+ T cells sorted from blood. Subset in this sample: CD45RA-negative fraction. The rearrangement uses TRBV6-5 and TRBJ1-1; no firm D call. The receptor was derived from a man younger than 30 in good health. The CDR3 protein is CASSYPAGEAFF. Here the CDR3 DNA reads TGTGCCAGCAGTTACCCCGCAGGTGAAGCTTTCTTT.